The 15 T cell receptor beta chains reported below all come from one sample, sequenced in a study of OX40 agonist ivuxolimab in advanced cancers. Repertoires were generated with immunoSEQ multiplex PCR, while TCRdb's copy carries only in-frame clones and drops some. This table has roughly 70,000 clones, about 82% appearing once. The source material was CD4+ or CD8+ T cells sorted from blood, sampled in a trial of the OX40 agonist ivuxolimab. The receptors here all came from an adult with an advanced solid tumor such as melanoma, head and neck, liver or kidney cancer.

The rearrangement uses TRBV5-8 and TRBJ1-2; D is unclear. V was shortened by 0 bases and J by 6 bases, with 18 bases between the two germline ends. The CDR3 sequence is 16 residues long. Germline CDR1 and CDR2: SGHTS and YDEGEE. CDR3 in DNA: TGTGCCAGCAGCTTGGGGAGGTCCGAGATTTTTAATGGCTACACCTTC. Amino acid sequence: CASSLGRSEIFNGYTF.

The chain joins TRBV19 to TRBJ1-1; tentative D call: TRBD1 (5 bases). Germline values: CDR1 LNHDA, CDR2 SQIVND (reference sequence). The CDR3 has 13 residues. Trimming removed 3 bases from V and 3 bases from J, with 8 bases in between. CDR3 coding DNA: TGTGCCAGTAGTATCCGGGGGGACACTGAAGCTTTCTTT. Translated: CASSIRGDTEAFF.

This chain links TRBV6-1 with TRBJ2-7; 11 bases are shared with TRBD2. From germline, CDR1 is MNHNS and CDR2 SASEGT. The ends lost 6 bases at V and 2 bases at J; junction bases unmatched: 3. The CDR3 length is 14 residues. For the CDR3, the DNA is TGTGCCAGCAGCGGACTAGCGGGCCCCTACGAGCAGTACTTC. It specifies CASSGLAGPYEQYF.

V is TRBV6-4 and J is TRBJ1-1; no reliable D call. V was clipped by 5 bases and J by 2 bases, with 9 bases between them. Looked up from germline, CDR1 is MRHNA and CDR2 is SNTAGT. The CDR3 sequence is 13 residues long. CDR3: CASSLQPNTEAFF. The CDR3 DNA reads TGTGCCAGCAGTCTACAGCCTAACACTGAAGCTTTCTTT.

The chain carries TRBV19 and TRBJ2-7; 7 nucleotides agree with TRBD1. This CDR3 has 14 amino acids. CDR1 LNHDA and CDR2 SQIVND come from the germline V gene (reference sequence). The V gene end was trimmed by 5 bases and the J gene end by 3 bases; junction bases not matched to a gene: 7. DNA of the CDR3: TGTGCCAGTAGTCGGCAGGGGGACGGCTACGAGCAGTACTTC. Translating it yields CASSRQGDGYEQYF.

The V and J genes are TRBV10-1 and TRBJ1-1; D gene uncertain. The CDR3 is 14 residues long. The V and J ends lost 3 bases and 1 base respectively, with 9 bases between them. The germline CDR1 and CDR2 sequences are WNHNN and SYGVQD (reference sequence). CDR3 bases: TGCGCCAGCAGTGAAAAGAGGACGAACACTGAAGCTTTCTTT. Its protein is CASSEKRTNTEAFF.

This clone showed up many times. This chain connects TRBV7-2 to TRBJ1-6; TRBD1 agrees at 7 bases. The CDR3 runs to 15 residues. With V trimmed by 6 bases and J by 5 bases, 7 bases remained unmatched. The V gene's germline CDR1 is SGHTA and CDR2 FQGNSA. Here the CDR3 DNA reads TGTGCCAGCAGTCTCCGGGACAGCAATAATTCACCCCTCCACTTT. This sequence encodes CASSLRDSNNSPLHF. The full variable domain, in which reference TRBV7-2 and TRBJ1-6 provide the parts outside the CDR3, is GAGVSQSPSNKVTEKGKDVELRCDPISGHTALYWYRQSLGQGLEFLIYFQGNSAPDKSGLPSDRFSAERTGGSVSTLTIQRTQQEDSAVYLCASSLRDSNNSPLHFGNGTRLTVT.

V usage is TRBV7-9 and J usage is TRBJ2-2, with D possibly being TRBD1 (6 bases). Germline-derived CDR1 and CDR2 are SEHNR and FQNEAQ (reference sequence). V lost 7 bases, J lost 3 bases, and 15 bases lay in between. The CDR3 has 15 amino acids. The CDR3 loop reads CASILGAWDTGELFF. The CDR3 region has the DNA TGTGCCAGCATCCTGGGGGCCTGGGACACCGGGGAGCTGTTTTTT.

This clone was observed a single time. This chain joins TRBV5-1 and TRBJ1-5, with 7 bases identical to TRBD1. The CDR3 runs to 14 residues. Germline V gene data show CDR1 as SGHRS and CDR2 as YFSETQ. Germline trimming cut 0 bases from V and 4 bases from J; bases unmatched to any gene: 1. CDR3 sequence reads: CASSLGDRNQPQHF. The DNA for the CDR3 is TGCGCCAGCAGCTTGGGGGACAGAAATCAGCCCCAGCATTTT.

This rearrangement joins TRBV12-5 to TRBJ2-1, with TRBD1 identical over 10 bases. This CDR3 comprises 13 residues. Germline V lookup: CDR1 LGHNT, CDR2 FRNRAP. Trimming cost V 4 bases and J 7 bases; bases outside gene matches: 1. This chain's CDR3 is CASGSGQGNEQFF. CDR3 DNA sequence: TGTGCTAGTGGTTCGGGACAGGGGAATGAGCAGTTCTTC.

This clone has just a few counts. The V gene is TRBV5-1, the J gene TRBJ1-5; no firm D call. Germline CDR1 is SGHRS and CDR2 is YFSETQ. The CDR3 covers 15 residues. V was pared by 5 bases and J by 0 bases, with 12 bases between. The CDR3 sequence is CASRPSPDSNQPQHF. CDR3 coding DNA: TGCGCCAGCAGACCCTCGCCGGATAGCAATCAGCCCCAGCATTTT.

The V gene is TRBV2, the J gene TRBJ2-3, with 12 bases lining up with TRBD1. Trimming at V came to 4 bases and at J to 5 bases, leaving 4 bases not matched to a gene. Looked up from germline, CDR1 is SNHLY and CDR2 is FYNNEI. The CDR3 loop spans 15 amino acids. CDR3 DNA sequence: TGTGCCAGCAGTGTCCGGGACAGGGGGCTAGATACGCAGTATTTT. The encoded protein is CASSVRDRGLDTQYF.

The rearrangement joins TRBV2 to TRBJ2-7; TRBD2 agrees at 14 bases. The germline V gene encodes CDR1 SNHLY and CDR2 FYNNEI. This CDR3 contains 15 residues. Germline trimming cut 3 bases from V and 7 bases from J; bases unmatched to any gene: 5. The CDR3 here is CASSDKGLAGVEQYF. In nucleotides, the CDR3 is TGTGCCAGCAGTGACAAGGGACTAGCGGGGGTTGAGCAGTACTTC.

The V gene is TRBV6-1, the J gene TRBJ1-4; no clear D. This CDR3 is 12 amino acids long. The ends were cut back, 11 bases at V and 7 bases at J, with 14 bases in the middle. Looked up from germline, CDR1 is MNHNS and CDR2 is SASEGT. The CDR3 loop reads CAASSLGEKLFF. CDR3 bases: TGTGCCGCGTCGAGCCTAGGTGAAAAACTGTTTTTT.

This chain joins TRBV18 and TRBJ2-5; TRBD2 is a possible D gene (5 bases). The DNA end lines up better with TRBJ2-7; the J call may be wrong. The length of the CDR3 is 14 residues. Germline CDR1 is KGHSH and CDR2 is LQKENI. This CDR3 reads CASSARGIPYEQYF. The CDR3 coding sequence is TGTGCCAGCTCAGCAAGAGGGATCCCCTACGAGCAGTACTTC.